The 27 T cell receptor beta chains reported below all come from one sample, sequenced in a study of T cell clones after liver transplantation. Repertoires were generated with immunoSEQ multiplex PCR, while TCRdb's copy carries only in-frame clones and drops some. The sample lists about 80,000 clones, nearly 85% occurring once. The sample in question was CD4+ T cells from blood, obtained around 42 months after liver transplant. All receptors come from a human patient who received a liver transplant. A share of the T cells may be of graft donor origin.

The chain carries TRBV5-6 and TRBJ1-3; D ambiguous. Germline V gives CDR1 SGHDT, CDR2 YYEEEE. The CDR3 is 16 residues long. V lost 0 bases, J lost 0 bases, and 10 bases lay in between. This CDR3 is CASSLAGFYSGNTIYF. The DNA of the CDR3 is TGTGCCAGCAGCTTGGCGGGATTCTACTCTGGAAACACCATATATTTT.

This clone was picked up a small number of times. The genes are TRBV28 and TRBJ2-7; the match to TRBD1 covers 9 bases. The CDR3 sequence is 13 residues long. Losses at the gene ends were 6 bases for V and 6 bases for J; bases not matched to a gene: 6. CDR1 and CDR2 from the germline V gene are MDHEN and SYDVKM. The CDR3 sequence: CASRRQGVTEQYF. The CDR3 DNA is TGTGCCAGCAGGCGACAGGGGGTAACCGAGCAGTACTTC.

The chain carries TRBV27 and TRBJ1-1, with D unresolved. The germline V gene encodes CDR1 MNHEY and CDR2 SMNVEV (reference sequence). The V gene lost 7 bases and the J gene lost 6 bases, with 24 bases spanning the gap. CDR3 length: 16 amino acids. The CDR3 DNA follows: TGTGCCAGCAACTTCGGACGGCGAACTAGCAACGCTGAAGCTTTCTTT. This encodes CASNFGRRTSNAEAFF.

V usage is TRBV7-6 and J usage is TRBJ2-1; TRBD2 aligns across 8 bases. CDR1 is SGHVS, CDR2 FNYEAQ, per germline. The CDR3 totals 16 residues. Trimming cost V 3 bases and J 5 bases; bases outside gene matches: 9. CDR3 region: CASSFLKREGNNEQFF. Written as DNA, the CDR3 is TGTGCCAGCAGCTTCCTCAAACGGGAGGGAAACAATGAGCAGTTCTTC.

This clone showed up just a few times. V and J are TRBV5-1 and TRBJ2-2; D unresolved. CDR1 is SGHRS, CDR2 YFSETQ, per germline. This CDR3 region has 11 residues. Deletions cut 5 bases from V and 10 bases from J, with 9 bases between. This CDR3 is CASRITEELFF. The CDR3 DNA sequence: TGCGCCAGCAGGATTACAGAGGAGCTGTTTTTT.

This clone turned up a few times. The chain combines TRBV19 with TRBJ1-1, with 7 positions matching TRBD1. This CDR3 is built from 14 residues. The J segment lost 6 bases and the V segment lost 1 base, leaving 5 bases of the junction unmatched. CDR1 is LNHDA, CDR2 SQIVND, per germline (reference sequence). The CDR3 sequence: CASSIGGGGPEAFF. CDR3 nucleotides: TGTGCCAGTAGTATAGGAGGAGGGGGCCCTGAAGCTTTCTTT.

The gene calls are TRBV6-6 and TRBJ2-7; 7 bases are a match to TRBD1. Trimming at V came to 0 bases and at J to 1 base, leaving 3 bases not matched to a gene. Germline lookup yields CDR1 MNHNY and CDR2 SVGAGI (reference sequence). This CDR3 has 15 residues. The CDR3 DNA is TGTGCCAGCAGTTACTCCAAGACAGGGTCCTACGAGCAGTACTTC. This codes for CASSYSKTGSYEQYF.

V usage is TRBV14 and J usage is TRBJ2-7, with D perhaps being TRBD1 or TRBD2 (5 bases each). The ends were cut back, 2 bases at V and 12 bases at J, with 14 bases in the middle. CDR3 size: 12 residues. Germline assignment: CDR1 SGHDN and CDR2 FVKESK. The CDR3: CASSQSTGTGYF. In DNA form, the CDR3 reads TGTGCCAGCAGCCAATCTACCGGGACGGGGTACTTC.

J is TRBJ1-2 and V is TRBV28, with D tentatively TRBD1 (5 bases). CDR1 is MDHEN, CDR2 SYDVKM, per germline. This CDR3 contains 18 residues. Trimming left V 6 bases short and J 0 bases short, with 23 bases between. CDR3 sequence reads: CASRGDLVRGETNYGYTF. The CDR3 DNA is TGTGCCAGCAGGGGGGACCTCGTTCGGGGAGAAACTAACTATGGCTACACCTTC.

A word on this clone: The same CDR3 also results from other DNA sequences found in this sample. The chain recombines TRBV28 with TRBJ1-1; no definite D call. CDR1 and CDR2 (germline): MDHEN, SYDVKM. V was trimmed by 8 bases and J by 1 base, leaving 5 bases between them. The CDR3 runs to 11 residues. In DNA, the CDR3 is TGTGCCAGCCTAGGGAACACTGAAGCTTTCTTT. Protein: CASLGNTEAFF.

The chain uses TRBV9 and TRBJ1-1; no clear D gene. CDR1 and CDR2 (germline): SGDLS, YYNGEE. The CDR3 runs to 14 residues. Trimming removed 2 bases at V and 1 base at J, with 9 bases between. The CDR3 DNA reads TGTGCCAGCAGCGTTGGACCCCAGAACACTGAAGCTTTCTTT. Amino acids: CASSVGPQNTEAFF.

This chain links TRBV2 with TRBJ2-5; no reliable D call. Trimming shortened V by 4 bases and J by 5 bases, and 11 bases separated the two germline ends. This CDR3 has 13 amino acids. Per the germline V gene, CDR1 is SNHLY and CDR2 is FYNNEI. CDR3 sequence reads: CASSGPPRETQYF. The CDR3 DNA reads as TGTGCCAGCAGTGGTCCCCCGCGGGAGACCCAGTACTTC.

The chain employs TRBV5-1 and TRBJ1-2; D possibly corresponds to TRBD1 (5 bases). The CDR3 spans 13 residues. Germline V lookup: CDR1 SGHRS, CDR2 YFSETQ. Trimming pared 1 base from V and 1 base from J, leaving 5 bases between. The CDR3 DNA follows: TGCGCCAGCAGCTTGCAGGGTAACTATGGCTACACCTTC. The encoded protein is CASSLQGNYGYTF.

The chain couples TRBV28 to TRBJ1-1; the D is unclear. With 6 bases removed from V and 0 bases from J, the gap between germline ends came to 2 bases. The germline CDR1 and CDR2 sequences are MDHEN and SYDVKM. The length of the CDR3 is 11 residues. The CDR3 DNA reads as TGTGCCAGCAGGCTGAACACTGAAGCTTTCTTT. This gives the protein CASRLNTEAFF.

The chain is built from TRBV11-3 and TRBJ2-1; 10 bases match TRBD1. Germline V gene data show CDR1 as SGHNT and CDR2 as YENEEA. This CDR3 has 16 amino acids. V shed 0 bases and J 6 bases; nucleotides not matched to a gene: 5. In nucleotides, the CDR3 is TGTGCCAGCAGCTTAGAGGGGACAGGGGTGACCAATGAGCAGTTCTTC. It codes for CASSLEGTGVTNEQFF.

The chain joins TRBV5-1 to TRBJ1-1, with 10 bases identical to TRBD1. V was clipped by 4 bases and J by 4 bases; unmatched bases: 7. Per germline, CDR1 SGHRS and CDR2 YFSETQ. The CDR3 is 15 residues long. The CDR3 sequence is CASSAYRTGGTEAFF. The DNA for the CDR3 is TGCGCCAGCAGCGCCTACAGGACAGGGGGCACTGAAGCTTTCTTT. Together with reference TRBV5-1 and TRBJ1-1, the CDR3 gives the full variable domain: KAGVTQTPRYLIKTRGQQVTLSCSPISGHRSVSWYQQTPGQGLQFLFEYFSETQRNKGNFPGRFSGRQFSNSRSEMNVSTLELGDSALYLCASSAYRTGGTEAFFGQGTRLTVV.

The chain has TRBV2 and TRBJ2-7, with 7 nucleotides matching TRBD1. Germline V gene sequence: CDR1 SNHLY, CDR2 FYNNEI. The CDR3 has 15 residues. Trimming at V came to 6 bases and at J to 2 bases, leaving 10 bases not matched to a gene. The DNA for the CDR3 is TGTGCCAGCAGCGAAAGGACAGGAAATACCTACGAGCAGTACTTC. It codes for CASSERTGNTYEQYF.

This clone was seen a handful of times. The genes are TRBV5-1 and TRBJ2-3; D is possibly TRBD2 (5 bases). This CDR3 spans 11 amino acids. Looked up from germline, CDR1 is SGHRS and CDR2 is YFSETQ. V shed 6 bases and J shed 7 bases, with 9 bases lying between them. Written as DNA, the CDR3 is TGCGCCAGCATGGGGAGAAATACGCAGTATTTT. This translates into CASMGRNTQYF.

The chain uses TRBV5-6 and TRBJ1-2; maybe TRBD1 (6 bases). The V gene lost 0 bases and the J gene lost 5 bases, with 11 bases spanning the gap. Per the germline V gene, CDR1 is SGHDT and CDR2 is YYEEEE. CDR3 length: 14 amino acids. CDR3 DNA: TGTGCCAGCAGCTTGGGGACAGCGCGATATGGCTACACCTTC. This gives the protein CASSLGTARYGYTF.

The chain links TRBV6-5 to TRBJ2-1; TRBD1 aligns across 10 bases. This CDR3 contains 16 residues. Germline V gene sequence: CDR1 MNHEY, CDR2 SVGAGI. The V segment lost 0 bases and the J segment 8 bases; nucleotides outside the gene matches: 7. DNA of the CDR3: TGTGCCAGCAGTTACTCGAATGGACAGGGGGTCCATGAGCAGTTCTTC. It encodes CASSYSNGQGVHEQFF.

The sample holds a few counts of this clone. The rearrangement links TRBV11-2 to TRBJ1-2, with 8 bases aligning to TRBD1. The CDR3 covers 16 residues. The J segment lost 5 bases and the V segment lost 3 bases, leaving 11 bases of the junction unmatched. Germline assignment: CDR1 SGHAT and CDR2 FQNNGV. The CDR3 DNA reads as TGTGCCAGCAGCTTTCGGACAGGGTCGCCCCTTTATGGCTACACCTTC. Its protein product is CASSFRTGSPLYGYTF.

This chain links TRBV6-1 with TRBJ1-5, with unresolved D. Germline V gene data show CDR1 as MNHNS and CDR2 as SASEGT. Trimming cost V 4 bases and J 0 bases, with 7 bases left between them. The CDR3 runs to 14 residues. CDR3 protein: CASSAEISNQPQHF. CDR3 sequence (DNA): TGTGCCAGCAGTGCGGAGATTAGCAATCAGCCCCAGCATTTT.

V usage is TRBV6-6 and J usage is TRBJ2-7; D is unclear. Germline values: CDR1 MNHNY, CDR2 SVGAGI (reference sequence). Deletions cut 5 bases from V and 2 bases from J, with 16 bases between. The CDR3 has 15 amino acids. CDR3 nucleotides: TGTGCCAGCAGTCTAGGGCCTTTCGGCACCTACGAGCAGTACTTC. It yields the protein CASSLGPFGTYEQYF.

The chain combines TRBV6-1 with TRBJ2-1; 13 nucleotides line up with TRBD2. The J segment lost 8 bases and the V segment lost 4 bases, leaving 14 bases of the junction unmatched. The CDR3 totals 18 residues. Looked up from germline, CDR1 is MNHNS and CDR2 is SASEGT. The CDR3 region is CASSGGVLAGGRVYEQFF. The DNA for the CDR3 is TGTGCCAGCAGTGGGGGGGTACTAGCGGGAGGGCGAGTTTATGAGCAGTTCTTC.

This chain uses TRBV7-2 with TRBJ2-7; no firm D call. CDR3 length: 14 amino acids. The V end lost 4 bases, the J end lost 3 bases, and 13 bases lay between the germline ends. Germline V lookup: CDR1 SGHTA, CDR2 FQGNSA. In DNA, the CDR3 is TGTGCCAGCAGCTCGAGTTATGTGGACTACGAGCAGTACTTC. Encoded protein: CASSSSYVDYEQYF.

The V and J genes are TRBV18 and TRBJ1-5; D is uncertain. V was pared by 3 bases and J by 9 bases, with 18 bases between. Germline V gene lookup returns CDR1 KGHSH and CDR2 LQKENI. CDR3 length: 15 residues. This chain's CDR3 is CASSPGRPGRLPQHF. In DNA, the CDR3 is TGTGCCAGCTCACCCGGGAGGCCGGGGAGGTTGCCCCAGCATTTT. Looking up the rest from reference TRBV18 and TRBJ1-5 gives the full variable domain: NAGVMQNPRHLVRRRGQEARLRCSPMKGHSHVYWYRQLPEEGLKFMVYLQKENIIDESGMPKERFSAEFPKEGPSILRIQQVVRGDSAAYFCASSPGRPGRLPQHFGDGTRLSIL.

CDR3 nucleotide sequence: TGTGCCAGCTCACTGCTAGCCCTCAGCTCCTACGAGCAGTACTTC. It is translated as CASSLLALSSYEQYF. The chain recombines TRBV18 with TRBJ2-7, with D possibly being TRBD2 (5 bases). There are 15 residues in the CDR3. CDR1 KGHSH and CDR2 LQKENI come from the germline V gene. Trimming pared 4 bases from V and 0 bases from J, leaving 13 bases between.